This T cell receptor (beta chain) originates from a study of shared clonotypes between healthy human individuals. The assay was immunoSEQ multiplex PCR, and TCRdb's table has in-frame clones only and misses some. This table holds approximately 2.3 million clones, 85% to 95% found once. V was clipped by 1 base and J by 5 bases, with 15 bases between them. The CDR3 runs to 15 residues. Germline-derived CDR1 and CDR2 are SGHDT and YYEEEE. The sequence derives from a man aged 18 to 30 in good health. Some clones in this sample may be carry-over from other donors' samples. The V and J genes are TRBV5-6 and TRBJ1-1; a possible D gene is TRBD1 (5 bases). The sequenced sample consisted of naive CD4+ T cells from PBMCs. Documented subset: CD45RA+ positively selected. The DNA for the CDR3 is TGTGCCAGCAGCTTGTTCGGGGGGAGTATGACTGAAGCTTTCTTT. It yields the protein CASSLFGGSMTEAFF.